This is a list of T cell receptor beta chains from one sample in a study of T-cell memory formation after mild COVID-19. TCRdb re-called the 5' RACE reads with MiXCR, one entry per CDR3 protein. The sample has about 440,000 distinct CDR3 sequences; 15% to 25% are singletons. The sample taken for sequencing was PBMCs or a T cell subset sorted from them (not recorded which). The receptors here all came from an adult woman who had mild COVID-19 (a few samples of this study predate the infection). Cell type and time point are not known. CDR3s include the opening cysteine and the closing phenylalanine or tryptophan. Each record gives: D gene, V gene, clone size, J gene, CDR3 DNA, CDR3 protein. The D gene is left open where the match is weak. Only part of the rows carry a size: once, few, many, or a class if the clone is expanded.

NA	TRBV5-6	NA	TRBJ2-7	TGTGCCAGCAGCTTGTTGAAAGCCTACGAGCAGTACTTC	CASSLLKAYEQYF
TRBD1	TRBV24-1	few	TRBJ1-5	TGTGCCACCAGTGCTTCCGGGACAGGCAATCAGCCCCAGCATTTT	CATSASGTGNQPQHF
TRBD1	TRBV7-2	NA	TRBJ2-7	TGTGCCAGCAGCAGGGGACAGAGAACTTACGAGCAGTACTTC	CASSRGQRTYEQYF
TRBD1	TRBV12-3/TRBV12-4	NA	TRBJ2-5	TGTGCCAGCAGTCCCGGGACAGGGGAGCCGAAGGGGGAGACCCAGTACTTC	CASSPGTGEPKGETQYF
NA	TRBV7-9	few	TRBJ2-1	TGTGCCAGCAGCTTCCCGTCTCCCGATGAGCAGTTCTTC	CASSFPSPDEQFF
TRBD2	TRBV20-1	NA	TRBJ2-1	TGCAGTGCTAGAGACGTAGCGGGAGGGGGGAGCTCCTACAATGAGCAGTTCTTC	CSARDVAGGGSSYNEQFF
TRBD2	TRBV7-8	NA	TRBJ2-5	TGTGCCAGCAGCCCCGGGACTAGCGGATGGGCCTACCAAGAGACCCAGTACTTC	CASSPGTSGWAYQETQYF
TRBD1	TRBV7-9	few	TRBJ2-7	TGTGCCAGCAGTCACAGGGGGGCCCCCTACGAGCAGTACTTC	CASSHRGAPYEQYF
TRBD1	TRBV7-8	NA	TRBJ1-5	TGTGCCAGCAGCTCGCAGGGGGCGATTGAGAATCAGCCCCAGCATTTT	CASSSQGAIENQPQHF
TRBD1	TRBV3-1	NA	TRBJ2-2	TGTGCCAGCAAACCGGGACAGGGATATTACGGGGAGCTGTTTTTT	CASKPGQGYYGELFF
TRBD1	TRBV5-6	NA	TRBJ1-6	TGTGCCAGCAGCTTGGGGCGGGGGAGGACAGGGGTTAATTCACCCCTCCACTTT	CASSLGRGRTGVNSPLHF
NA	TRBV6-6	many	TRBJ2-5	TGTGCCAGCAGTTACTATAGGGGGGGAGAGACCCAGTACTTC	CASSYYRGGETQYF
NA	TRBV10-1	few	TRBJ1-5	TGCGCCAACAAAGACAGATCGGAGCCCCAGCATTTT	CANKDRSEPQHF
NA	TRBV7-2	many	TRBJ1-6	TGTGCCAGCAGCTTAGCCGGGGTCCGGAATTCACCCCTCCACTTT	CASSLAGVRNSPLHF
TRBD1	TRBV2	few	TRBJ2-3	TGTGCCAGCAGTGAGCAGGGGGTGGCAGATACGCAGTATTTT	CASSEQGVADTQYF
TRBD2	TRBV11-1	NA	TRBJ2-1	TGTGCCAGCAGTTTGACTAGCCATTCGGATTACAATGAGCAGTTCTTC	CASSLTSHSDYNEQFF